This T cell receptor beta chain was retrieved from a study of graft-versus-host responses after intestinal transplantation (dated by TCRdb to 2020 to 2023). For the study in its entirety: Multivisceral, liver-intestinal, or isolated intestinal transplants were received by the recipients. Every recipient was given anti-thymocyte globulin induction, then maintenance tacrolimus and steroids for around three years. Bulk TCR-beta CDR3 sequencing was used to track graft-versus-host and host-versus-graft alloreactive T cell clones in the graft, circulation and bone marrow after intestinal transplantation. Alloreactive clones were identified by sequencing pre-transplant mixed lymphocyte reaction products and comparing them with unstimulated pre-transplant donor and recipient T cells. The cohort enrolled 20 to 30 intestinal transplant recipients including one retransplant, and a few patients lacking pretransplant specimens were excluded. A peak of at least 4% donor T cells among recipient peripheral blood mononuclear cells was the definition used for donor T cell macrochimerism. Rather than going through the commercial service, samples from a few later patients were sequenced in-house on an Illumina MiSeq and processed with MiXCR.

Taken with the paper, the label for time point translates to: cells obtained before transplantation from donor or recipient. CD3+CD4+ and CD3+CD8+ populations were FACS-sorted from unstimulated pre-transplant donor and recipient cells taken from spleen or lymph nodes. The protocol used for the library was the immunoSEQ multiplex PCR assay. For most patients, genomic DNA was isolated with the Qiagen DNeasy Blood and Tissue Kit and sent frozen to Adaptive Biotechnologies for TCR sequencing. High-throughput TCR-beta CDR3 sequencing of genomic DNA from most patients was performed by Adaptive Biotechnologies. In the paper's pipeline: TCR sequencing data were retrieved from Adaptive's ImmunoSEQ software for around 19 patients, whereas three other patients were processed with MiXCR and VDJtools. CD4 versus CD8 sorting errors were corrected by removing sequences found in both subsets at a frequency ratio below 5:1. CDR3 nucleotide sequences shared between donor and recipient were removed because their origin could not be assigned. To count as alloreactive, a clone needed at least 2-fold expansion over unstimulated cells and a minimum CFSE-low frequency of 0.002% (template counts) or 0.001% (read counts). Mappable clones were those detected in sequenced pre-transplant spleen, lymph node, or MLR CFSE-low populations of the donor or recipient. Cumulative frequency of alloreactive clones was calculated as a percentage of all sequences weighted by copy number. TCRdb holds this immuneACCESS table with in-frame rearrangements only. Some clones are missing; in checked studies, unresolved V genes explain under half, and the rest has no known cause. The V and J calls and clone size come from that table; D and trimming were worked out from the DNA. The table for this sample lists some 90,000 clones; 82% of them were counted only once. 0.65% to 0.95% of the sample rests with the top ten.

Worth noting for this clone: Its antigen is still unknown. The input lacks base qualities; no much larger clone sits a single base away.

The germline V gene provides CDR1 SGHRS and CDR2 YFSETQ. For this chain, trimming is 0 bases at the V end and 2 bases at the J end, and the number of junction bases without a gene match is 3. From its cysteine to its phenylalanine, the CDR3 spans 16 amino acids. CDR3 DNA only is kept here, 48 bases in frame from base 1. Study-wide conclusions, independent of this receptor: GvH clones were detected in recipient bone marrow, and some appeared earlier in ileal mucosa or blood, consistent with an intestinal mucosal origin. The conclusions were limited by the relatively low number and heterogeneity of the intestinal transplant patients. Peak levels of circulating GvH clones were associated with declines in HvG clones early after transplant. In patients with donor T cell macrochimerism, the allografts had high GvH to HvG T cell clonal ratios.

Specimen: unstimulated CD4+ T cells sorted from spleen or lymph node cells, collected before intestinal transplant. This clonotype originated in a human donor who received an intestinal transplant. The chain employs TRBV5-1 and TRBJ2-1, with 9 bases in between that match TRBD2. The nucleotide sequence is TGCGCCAGCAGCTTGGTAGCGGGAGTAACCTACAATGAGCAGTTCTTC. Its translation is CASSLVAGVTYNEQFF.